The rows below give T cell receptor beta chains drawn from one sample of a study of shared clonotypes between healthy human individuals. The repertoire was sequenced with immunoSEQ multiplex PCR; TCRdb's copy has only in-frame clones and lacks some. The table lists approximately 640,000 clones, less than 95% of them singletons, with 30% to 40% in the top ten. Sequenced sample: memory CD8+ T cells from PBMCs. The receptor source for this set is a man aged 18 to 29 in good health. Some clones in this sample may be carry-over from other donors' samples. Both conserved end residues are part of each CDR3. Each record gives: clone size, V gene, J gene, CDR3 protein. Clone size is not always given. Where it is, it says once, few, many or a class for expanded clones.

clone size: -; V gene: TRBV19; J gene: TRBJ2-3; CDR3 protein: CASSIGVGQYDPTDTQYF
clone size: -; V gene: TRBV11-2; J gene: TRBJ2-2; CDR3 protein: CASRLGQAGELFF
clone size: -; V gene: TRBV28; J gene: TRBJ2-7; CDR3 protein: CASSPGLHKPRSSYEQYF
clone size: -; V gene: TRBV5-6; J gene: TRBJ1-5; CDR3 protein: CASSIGQGIVGNQPQHF
clone size: -; V gene: TRBV19; J gene: TRBJ1-4; CDR3 protein: CASSPGTGGPANEKLFF
clone size: -; V gene: TRBV7-8; J gene: TRBJ1-2; CDR3 protein: CASSPPEGYGYTF
clone size: -; V gene: TRBV9; J gene: TRBJ2-7; CDR3 protein: CASSVGDGGIYEQYF
clone size: -; V gene: TRBV7-9; J gene: TRBJ1-4; CDR3 protein: CASSPAGDEKLFF
clone size: -; V gene: TRBV6-5; J gene: TRBJ2-5; CDR3 protein: CASSFTGWQETQYF
clone size: -; V gene: TRBV19; J gene: TRBJ2-2; CDR3 protein: CASSIEGGNTGELFF
clone size: -; V gene: TRBV4-3; J gene: TRBJ1-3; CDR3 protein: CASSQGAMFGLDTIYF
clone size: once; V gene: TRBV5-1; J gene: TRBJ2-7; CDR3 protein: CASSLGRGGSYEQYF
clone size: -; V gene: TRBV9; J gene: TRBJ2-1; CDR3 protein: CASSSRPTTGGNGGQFF
clone size: -; V gene: TRBV2; J gene: TRBJ1-1; CDR3 protein: CASKENEVAFF
clone size: -; V gene: TRBV4-3; J gene: TRBJ2-2; CDR3 protein: CASSQRSGGTGELFF
clone size: few; V gene: TRBV2; J gene: TRBJ1-1; CDR3 protein: CASASTEAFF
clone size: -; V gene: TRBV15; J gene: TRBJ2-3; CDR3 protein: CATSNSDSAGDTQYF
clone size: -; V gene: TRBV2; J gene: TRBJ1-1; CDR3 protein: CASSEDRGGTEAFF
clone size: -; V gene: TRBV13; J gene: TRBJ2-5; CDR3 protein: CASSFRTGGLEQYF
clone size: -; V gene: TRBV7-9; J gene: TRBJ1-1; CDR3 protein: CASSPTVGLNTEAFF
clone size: many; V gene: TRBV4-1; J gene: TRBJ2-5; CDR3 protein: CASSLEWGLAGVGETQYF
clone size: -; V gene: TRBV5-5; J gene: TRBJ2-7; CDR3 protein: CASSPGPSYEQYF
clone size: few; V gene: TRBV2; J gene: TRBJ1-5; CDR3 protein: CASTGGDQPQHF
clone size: -; V gene: TRBV4-1; J gene: TRBJ2-3; CDR3 protein: CASSQEGTSGTDTQYF
clone size: -; V gene: TRBV28; J gene: TRBJ2-3; CDR3 protein: CASSAGTSGRWSTDTQYF
clone size: -; V gene: TRBV5-1; J gene: TRBJ2-1; CDR3 protein: CASRERGPYRSEQFF
clone size: -; V gene: TRBV13; J gene: TRBJ2-1; CDR3 protein: CASLLGSEDEQFF
clone size: -; V gene: TRBV7-9; J gene: TRBJ2-7; CDR3 protein: CASSPKTGGSYEQYF
clone size: -; V gene: TRBV28; J gene: TRBJ2-3; CDR3 protein: CASSLWGYTDTQYF
clone size: -; V gene: TRBV7-9; J gene: TRBJ2-1; CDR3 protein: CASSFAYWEGPSYNEQFF
clone size: -; V gene: TRBV9; J gene: TRBJ2-1; CDR3 protein: CASSFSGTALQGQFF
clone size: few; V gene: TRBV7-9; J gene: TRBJ1-1; CDR3 protein: CASSPQEGNTEAFF
clone size: -; V gene: TRBV28; J gene: TRBJ2-1; CDR3 protein: CASRGDATYNEQFF
clone size: -; V gene: TRBV14; J gene: TRBJ1-2; CDR3 protein: CASSHPGGFYGYTF
clone size: -; V gene: TRBV19; J gene: TRBJ2-1; CDR3 protein: CASSMTGFYNEQFF
clone size: -; V gene: TRBV6-1; J gene: TRBJ2-3; CDR3 protein: CATTQPAGDTQYF
clone size: -; V gene: TRBV6-5; J gene: TRBJ2-7; CDR3 protein: CASSYSMAQFEEQYF
clone size: -; V gene: TRBV11-2; J gene: TRBJ2-7; CDR3 protein: CASSSLDYEQYF
clone size: -; V gene: TRBV11-2; J gene: TRBJ2-1; CDR3 protein: CASSLVVLEGEQFF
clone size: -; V gene: TRBV27; J gene: TRBJ1-1; CDR3 protein: CASSLLGPTTMNTEAFF
clone size: -; V gene: TRBV7-8; J gene: TRBJ2-7; CDR3 protein: CASSRAGGTHGEQYF